These 10 T cell receptor beta chains originate from one sample sequenced in a study of spatial heterogeneity in lung cancer (dated by TCRdb to about 2019). In light of the paper, this sample's time point label describes: blood at routine non-recurrence follow-up after resection. Receptor libraries were prepared by 5' RACE. TCRdb lists the instrument as NextSeq 500. TCRdb reprocessing: public reads trimmed at Q25 with fastp, clones called with MiXCR, in-frame beta chains kept. Each entry is one CDR3 protein sequence, shown with its most common DNA and genes. The sample yields tens of thousands of distinct CDR3 sequences; about 10% were counted once. Clones ranked in the top ten supply about 30% of the sample. The sequencing used PBMCs, collected at follow-up. The receptor set was obtained from a female donor with early-stage non-small cell lung cancer.

This clonotype has ten or more counts. The V and J genes are TRBV28 and TRBJ1-2, with D unclear. V was clipped by 2 bases and J by 4 bases, with 11 bases between them. The CDR3 loop spans 14 amino acids. The germline V gene has CDR1 MDHEN and CDR2 SYDVKM. CDR3 residues: CASSLVGYTYGYTF. CDR3 bases: TGTGCCAGCAGTTTAGTAGGGTACACCTATGGCTACACCTTC.

This sequence joins TRBV3-1 and TRBJ1-1; D not resolved. The CDR3 has 14 residues. Germline values: CDR1 LGHDT, CDR2 YNNKEL (reference sequence). The V end lost 1 base, the J end lost 4 bases, and 10 bases lay between the germline ends. CDR3 sequence (DNA): TGTGCCAGCAGCCAAGGGGGAGCGGGCACTGAAGCTTTCTTT. Its translation: CASSQGGAGTEAFF.

In its sample, this clonotype was seen many times. The chain combines TRBV4-2 with TRBJ2-7; TRBD2 is a possible D gene (7 bases). CDR1 is LGHNA, CDR2 YNFKEQ, per germline. The ends were cut back, 1 base at V and 3 bases at J, with 10 bases in the middle. CDR3 length: 14 amino acids. This chain's CDR3 is CASSQVGGDYEQYF. The CDR3 DNA sequence: TGTGCCAGCAGCCAAGTAGGGGGGGACTACGAGCAGTACTTC.

There are many counts of this clonotype. The J gene is TRBJ2-7, the V gene TRBV6-5, with TRBD1 matching over 7 bases. V was clipped by 4 bases and J by 4 bases; unmatched bases: 13. The length of the CDR3 is 16 residues. Germline values: CDR1 MNHEY, CDR2 SVGAGI. The CDR3 sequence: CASSSNRDKGAYEQYF. In DNA form, the CDR3 reads TGTGCCAGCAGTTCTAACCGGGACAAGGGGGCTTACGAGCAGTACTTC.

This clonotype was counted at least ten times. The V call is TRBV2, the J call TRBJ2-7; possible D gene TRBD1, 6 bases. CDR1 SNHLY and CDR2 FYNNEI come from the germline V gene. The CDR3 spans 15 residues. V was pared by 4 bases and J by 3 bases, with 16 bases between. The CDR3 bases are TGTGCCAGCAGTGGTTATGGACAGACACTCTACGAGCAGTACTTC. It codes for CASSGYGQTLYEQYF.

This clonotype was seen more than once but under ten times. This sequence joins TRBV10-3 and TRBJ2-6; TRBD2 aligns across 7 bases. Germline V gene lookup returns CDR1 ENHRY and CDR2 SYGVKD. CDR3 size: 16 residues. V gave up 9 bases and J gave up 2 bases; unmatched junction bases: 10. The CDR3 loop is CAIPGLPSTGANVLTF. Written as DNA, the CDR3 is TGTGCCATTCCGGGACTACCCAGCACTGGGGCCAACGTCCTGACTTTC.

This clonotype was counted ten times or more. The V call is TRBV11-2, the J call TRBJ2-6, with D hard to call. The germline V gene encodes CDR1 SGHAT and CDR2 FQNNGV. V lost 7 bases and J lost 0, with 13 bases in between. The CDR3 spans 16 residues. CDR3 protein: CASTPSPHSGANVLTF. The CDR3 bases are TGTGCCAGCACCCCGAGTCCGCACTCTGGGGCCAACGTCCTGACTTTC.

CDR3 in amino acids: CASSLRGSGNTIYF. Here the CDR3 DNA reads TGTGCCAGCAGCTTACGTGGTAGTGGAAACACCATATATTTT. The chain links TRBV7-9 to TRBJ1-3; no firm D call. Germline V gene data show CDR1 as SEHNR and CDR2 as FQNEAQ (reference sequence). The V and J ends lost 2 bases and 3 bases respectively, with 8 bases between them. CDR3 length equals 14 residues.

There are many counts of this clonotype. V is TRBV20-1 and J is TRBJ2-3, with D unresolved. Germline values: CDR1 DFQATT, CDR2 SNEGSKA (reference sequence). V was cut by 0 bases and J by 1 base, with 11 bases left in between. This CDR3 is 15 amino acids long. In DNA, the CDR3 is TGCAGTGCTAGAGATTGGGCGGCAGGCACAGATACGCAGTATTTT. Amino acid sequence: CSARDWAAGTDTQYF.

This clonotype turned up a few times. The CDR3 spells CASSVVGSGDSTDTQYF. CDR3 sequence (DNA): TGTGCCAGCAGCGTAGTCGGTAGCGGGGACAGCACAGATACGCAGTATTTT. The gene calls are TRBV9 and TRBJ2-3, with TRBD2 identical over 8 bases. Unmatched junction bases numbered 6, after V lost 0 bases and J lost 0 bases. Germline V gives CDR1 SGDLS, CDR2 YYNGEE. This CDR3 is 17 amino acids long.